This T cell receptor (beta chain) was identified during a study of early T cells in non-severe SARS-CoV-2 infection. Study information: Sequencing input comprised bulk RNA from unsorted whole blood; chain pairing was not available.

V shed 3 bases and J shed 0 bases, with 9 bases lying between them. There are 13 residues in the CDR3. Germline CDR1 and CDR2: GTSNPN and SVGIG (reference sequence). This clonotype was seen a few times. Each CDR3 protein gets one entry after TCRdb re-called the 5' RACE reads with MiXCR. The repertoire has 55,000 to 65,000 distinct CDR3 sequences, around 12% of them found once; the top ten carry 1.3% to 1.5%. This TCR was recovered from an adult who was a healthcare worker with PCR-confirmed SARS-CoV-2 infection or an uninfected control (not recorded which). J is TRBJ2-7 and V is TRBV30; D is undetermined. The material was whole blood, obtained at baseline. The DNA of the CDR3 is TGTGCCTGGAGCCAGGAGAACTCCTACGAGCAGTACTTC. Its translation is CAWSQENSYEQYF.